This T cell receptor beta chain was documented in a study of blood T cell repertoires in COVID-19. Study-level information: Whether acute or convalescent, the COVID-19 samples came from the United States, Italy and Spain. Sources were T cells, B-cell-depleted T cells, or PBMCs; the material itself was cDNA or gDNA.

Original analysis: Estimated nucleated cell counts came from reference gene primer amplification. TCRdb's table, derived via immunoSEQ multiplex PCR, lists solely in-frame clones and lacks some. The DNA gave D and trimming, while V, J and clone size come from that table. Here the sample spans about 190,000 clones, almost 80% being singletons. The germline V gene encodes CDR1 SGHNT and CDR2 YYREEE (reference sequence). The CDR3 loop spans 15 amino acids. V gave up 4 bases and J gave up 6 bases; unmatched junction bases: 8. The specimen was PBMCs or T cells enriched from blood (not recorded which). The clonotype originates from a woman between 45 and 65 years old who had recovered from COVID-19. This chain links TRBV5-4 with TRBJ1-1, with TRBD1 identical over 11 bases. The CDR3 DNA is TGTGCCAGCAGCCGGGTGGACAGGGGGCAATCTGAAGCTTTCTTT. Translating gives CASSRVDRGQSEAFF. The full variable domain, with the rest looked up from reference TRBV5-4 and TRBJ1-1, is ETGVTQSPTHLIKTRGQQVTLRCSSQSGHNTVSWYQQALGQGPQFIFQYYREEENGRGNFPPRFSGLQFPNYSSELNVNALELDDSALYLCASSRVDRGQSEAFFGQGTRLTVV.